This entry lists 24 T cell receptor beta chains sequenced from one sample in a study of blood T cell repertoires in COVID-19. Sequencing was performed with immunoSEQ multiplex PCR; in TCRdb, only in-frame clones are kept and a portion is missing. This table has approximately 100,000 clones, 75% to 85% appearing once. Sequencing was done on a sample of peripheral blood. The receptors were gathered from a man aged 60-69 years with acute or convalescent COVID-19.

The chain uses TRBV2 and TRBJ1-4, with TRBD1 matching over 8 bases. The CDR3 is made up of 15 amino acids. The V and J ends lost 5 bases and 3 bases, in that order; junction bases with no gene match: 5. CDR1 is SNHLY and CDR2 is FYNNEI in the germline V gene. The CDR3 DNA follows: TGTGCCAGCAGTTGGGCAGGGGGCTCTAATGAAAAACTGTTTTTT. Amino acid sequence: CASSWAGGSNEKLFF.

V is TRBV6-1 and J is TRBJ1-3; tentatively, D is TRBD1 (6 bases). Germline CDR1 reads MNHNS; CDR2 reads SASEGT. The CDR3 loop spans 14 amino acids. V gave up 3 bases and J gave up 4 bases, with 10 bases separating them. The chain's CDR3 is CASSDRGKGNTIYF. The CDR3, as DNA: TGTGCCAGCAGTGACAGGGGCAAAGGAAACACCATATATTTT.

The J gene is TRBJ2-1, the V gene TRBV5-4; 10 positions match TRBD1. Germline V gene lookup returns CDR1 SGHNT and CDR2 YYREEE (reference sequence). The CDR3 has 16 amino acids. The trim removed 3 bases at V and 9 bases at J, leaving 12 bases unmatched. The CDR3 nucleotides are TGTGCCAGCAGCTCCACAGGGACAGGGGATTTGGGTGAGCAGTTCTTC. This gives the protein CASSSTGTGDLGEQFF.

The chain combines TRBV29-1 with TRBJ1-2; TRBD1 matches 7 bases. V shed 6 bases, J shed 6 bases, and the junction held 16 bases outside the gene matches. Germline lookup yields CDR1 SQVTM and CDR2 ANQGSEA. This CDR3 contains 15 residues. CDR3 nucleotide sequence: TGCAGCGTAATACTCCGGGACAGCCAGGTCGATGGCTACACCTTC. It codes for CSVILRDSQVDGYTF.

This clone turned up a few times. V is TRBV18 and J is TRBJ1-1; D is undetermined. Germline V gene lookup returns CDR1 KGHSH and CDR2 LQKENI. This CDR3 comprises 15 residues. The V end lost 1 base, the J end lost 4 bases, and 13 bases lay between the germline ends. CDR3 loop: CASSPLDSSVTEAFF. CDR3 in DNA: TGTGCCAGCTCACCACTCGACTCCTCGGTCACTGAAGCTTTCTTT.

The gene calls are TRBV7-9 and TRBJ2-1, with 7 bases matching TRBD2. The germline V gene has CDR1 SEHNR and CDR2 FQNEAQ (reference sequence). The CDR3 spans 14 residues. Losses at the gene ends were 5 bases for V and 2 bases for J; bases not matched to a gene: 3. In DNA form, the CDR3 reads TGTGCCAGCAGCGAAAGCGGGGCCTACAATGAGCAGTTCTTC. Protein: CASSESGAYNEQFF.

In this sample, this clone turned up a few times. V usage is TRBV6-5 and J usage is TRBJ2-2, with 7 nucleotides matching TRBD1. The CDR3 consists of 15 residues. With V trimmed by 6 bases and J by 4 bases, 8 bases remained unmatched. CDR1 and CDR2 from the germline V gene are MNHEY and SVGAGI. As DNA, the CDR3 is TGTGCCAGCAGCCGGGGACAGTGGCGCACCGGGGAGCTGTTTTTT. This encodes CASSRGQWRTGELFF.

V usage is TRBV18 and J usage is TRBJ1-3, with D maybe TRBD1 (6 bases). Trimming took off 3 bases at V and 2 bases at J, with 11 bases between the two ends. In germline, CDR1 is KGHSH, CDR2 LQKENI. The CDR3 is 15 amino acids. The CDR3 reads CASSPMGAPGNTIYF. The DNA of the CDR3 is TGTGCCAGCTCACCTATGGGGGCCCCTGGAAACACCATATATTTT.

The rearrangement joins TRBV18 to TRBJ1-2, with 7 bases identical to TRBD1. V lost 3 bases and J lost 5; bases outside the gene matches: 15. CDR1 KGHSH and CDR2 LQKENI come from the germline V gene. The CDR3 has 17 residues. Here the CDR3 reads CASSPSRDSGASYGYTF. The CDR3 nucleotides are TGTGCCAGCTCACCGTCTCGGGACAGCGGAGCCTCTTATGGCTACACCTTC.

The chain carries TRBV11-2 and TRBJ1-4; the D gene is possibly TRBD1 (5 bases). Deletions cut 0 bases from V and 12 bases from J, with 32 bases between. CDR1 and CDR2 from the germline V gene are SGHAT and FQNNGV. The CDR3 contains 20 residues. CDR3: CASSLERAVGSTGGGRELFF. The DNA of the CDR3 is TGTGCCAGCAGCTTAGAGAGGGCGGTTGGGTCAACAGGCGGGGGTAGGGAACTGTTTTTT.

This clone was counted between two and nine times. This rearrangement joins TRBV9 to TRBJ1-6; D possibly corresponds to TRBD1 (6 bases). Germline V lookup: CDR1 SGDLS, CDR2 YYNGEE. Trimming removed 4 bases from V and 9 bases from J, with 14 bases in between. The length of the CDR3 is 14 residues. CDR3 nucleotide sequence: TGTGCCAGCAGCCCTCGCCCAGGGGCTTCACCCCTCCACTTT. Amino acids: CASSPRPGASPLHF.

The CDR3 reads CASSPNRGLEGYTF. CDR3 nucleotides: TGTGCCAGCTCACCGAACAGGGGTTTGGAAGGGTACACCTTC. The rearrangement uses TRBV18 and TRBJ1-2; 7 bases map to TRBD1. J was trimmed by 11 bases and V by 3 bases; bases with no gene match: 12. Germline CDR1 reads KGHSH; CDR2 reads LQKENI. This CDR3 comprises 14 residues.

On this clone itself: Mismatch with germline at one junction end may stem from a read error. This rearrangement joins TRBV6-1 to TRBJ1-2; D not certain. Germline V gives CDR1 MNHNS, CDR2 SASEGT. The CDR3 is made up of 11 amino acids. The CDR3 spells CASSELTRYYF. The CDR3, as DNA: TGTGCCAGCAGTGAATTGACTCGCTATTACTTC.

This chain links TRBV5-1 with TRBJ2-1; TRBD1 is a possible D gene (6 bases). This CDR3 region has 14 residues. The germline V and J ends were trimmed by 4 bases and 2 bases, with 10 bases remaining between them. Germline CDR1 and CDR2: SGHRS and YFSETQ. The CDR3 reads CASSPTGPYNEQFF. The CDR3 DNA reads as TGCGCCAGCAGCCCGACAGGTCCCTACAATGAGCAGTTCTTC.

In its sample, this clone was seen once. The gene calls are TRBV6-4 and TRBJ1-6; D unclear. Trimming removed 2 bases at V and 5 bases at J, with 10 bases between. CDR3 length: 15 residues. From germline, CDR1 is MRHNA and CDR2 SNTAGT. The CDR3 sequence: CASSDGRIDNSPLHF. The CDR3 region has the DNA TGTGCCAGCAGTGACGGCAGGATCGATAATTCACCCCTCCACTTT.

The chain couples TRBV19 to TRBJ1-2; TRBD1 aligns across 7 bases. The junction had 1 base not matched to a gene; V was cut back by 0 bases and J by 6 bases. Germline assignment: CDR1 LNHDA and CDR2 SQIVND (reference sequence). CDR3 size: 13 residues. The CDR3 coding sequence is TGTGCCAGTAGTATAGACAGGGGGAATGGCTACACCTTC. Residues: CASSIDRGNGYTF.

The chain is built from TRBV2 and TRBJ2-3; D possibly corresponds to TRBD1 (6 bases). Germline loops: CDR1 SNHLY, CDR2 FYNNEI. CDR3 length: 15 amino acids. Trimming removed 4 bases from V and 5 bases from J, with 16 bases in between. CDR3 sequence: CASSVGGGQGDTQYF. Written as DNA, the CDR3 is TGTGCCAGCAGTGTTGGGGGCGGACAAGGAGATACGCAGTATTTT.

The V call is TRBV27, the J call TRBJ2-3; TRBD1 aligns across 8 bases. The CDR3 is 12 residues long. V lost 0 bases and J lost 11; bases outside the gene matches: 1. The V gene's germline CDR1 is MNHEY and CDR2 SMNVEV (reference sequence). The CDR3 region is CASSLSGTGQYF. DNA of the CDR3: TGTGCCAGCAGTTTATCCGGGACAGGGCAGTATTTT.

The V call is TRBV7-9, the J call TRBJ2-7; the match to TRBD2 covers 7 bases. Germline values: CDR1 SEHNR, CDR2 FQNEAQ (reference sequence). There are 14 residues in the CDR3. The V gene end was trimmed by 5 bases and the J gene end by 6 bases; junction bases not matched to a gene: 10. The CDR3 DNA is TGTGCCAGCAGCCTAAGCGGGGCACGGGGCGAGCAGTACTTC. This sequence encodes CASSLSGARGEQYF.

V usage is TRBV6-6 and J usage is TRBJ1-1; 7 bases are shared with TRBD1. The length of the CDR3 is 14 residues. In germline, CDR1 is MNHNY, CDR2 SVGAGI (reference sequence). The trim removed 5 bases at V and 2 bases at J, leaving 5 bases unmatched. The CDR3 loop reads CASSHRQGNTEAFF. The CDR3 DNA is TGTGCCAGCAGTCATCGACAGGGCAACACTGAAGCTTTCTTT.

The chain is built from TRBV20-1 and TRBJ2-1; D uncertain. CDR3 length: 11 residues. Germline CDR1 DFQATT, CDR2 SNEGSKA (reference sequence). The germline V and J ends were trimmed by 3 bases and 4 bases, with 4 bases remaining between them. CDR3: CSASEYNEQFF. The CDR3 nucleotides read TGCAGTGCTAGCGAGTACAATGAGCAGTTCTTC.

This clone was detected only once. The chain recombines TRBV28 with TRBJ1-5, with 8 bases identical to TRBD1. In germline, CDR1 is MDHEN, CDR2 SYDVKM. The V and J ends lost 5 bases and 6 bases, in that order; junction bases with no gene match: 6. The CDR3 covers 14 residues. CDR3 protein: CASSPQTGVQPQHF. The CDR3 region has the DNA TGTGCCAGCAGTCCCCAGACAGGGGTTCAGCCCCAGCATTTT. The entire variable domain, with the rest obtained from reference TRBV28 and TRBJ1-5, is as follows: DVKVTQSSRYLVKRTGEKVFLECVQDMDHENMFWYRQDPGLGLRLIYFSYDVKMKEKGDIPEGYSVSREKKERFSLILESASTNQTSMYLCASSPQTGVQPQHFGDGTRLSIL.

A single count supports this clone. The chain joins TRBV5-4 to TRBJ1-4; D might be TRBD1 (6 bases). Germline CDR1 and CDR2: SGHNT and YYREEE (reference sequence). Between the trimmed V and J ends, which lost 4 bases and 6 bases, there was a span of 16 bases. The CDR3 contains 15 residues. CDR3: CASSAGGAVDEKLFF. The DNA of the CDR3 is TGTGCCAGCAGCGCTGGGGGCGCGGTGGATGAAAAACTGTTTTTT. Variable domain in full (rest from reference TRBV5-4 and TRBJ1-4): ETGVTQSPTHLIKTRGQQVTLRCSSQSGHNTVSWYQQALGQGPQFIFQYYREEENGRGNFPPRFSGLQFPNYSSELNVNALELDDSALYLCASSAGGAVDEKLFFGSGTQLSVL.

V gene TRBV5-6 combines with J gene TRBJ2-1, with 10 bases aligning to TRBD1. The ends lost 3 bases at V and 9 bases at J; junction bases unmatched: 12. Germline CDR1 and CDR2: SGHDT and YYEEEE. The CDR3 loop spans 16 amino acids. For the CDR3, the DNA is TGTGCCAGCAGCTCGAAACCGGGACAGGGGTCGGGTGAGCAGTTCTTC. Its protein is CASSSKPGQGSGEQFF.